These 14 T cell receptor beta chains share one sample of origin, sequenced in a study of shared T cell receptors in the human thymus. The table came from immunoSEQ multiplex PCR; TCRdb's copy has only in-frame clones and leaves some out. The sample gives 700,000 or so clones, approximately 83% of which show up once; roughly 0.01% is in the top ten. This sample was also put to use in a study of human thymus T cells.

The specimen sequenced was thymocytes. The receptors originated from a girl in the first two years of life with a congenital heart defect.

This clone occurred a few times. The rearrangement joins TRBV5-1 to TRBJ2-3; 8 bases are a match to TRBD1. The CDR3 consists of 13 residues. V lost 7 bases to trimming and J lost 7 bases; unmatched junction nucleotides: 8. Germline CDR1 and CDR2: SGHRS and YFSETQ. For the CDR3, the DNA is TGCGCCAGCGCGGACAGGGCCACCAATACGCAGTATTTT. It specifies CASADRATNTQYF.

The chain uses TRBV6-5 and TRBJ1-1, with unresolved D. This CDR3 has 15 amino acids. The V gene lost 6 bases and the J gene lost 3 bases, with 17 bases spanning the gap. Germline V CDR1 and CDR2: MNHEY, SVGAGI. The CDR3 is CASSLLLGRDTEAFF. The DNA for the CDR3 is TGTGCCAGCAGCCTCTTGCTAGGTCGAGACACTGAAGCTTTCTTT.

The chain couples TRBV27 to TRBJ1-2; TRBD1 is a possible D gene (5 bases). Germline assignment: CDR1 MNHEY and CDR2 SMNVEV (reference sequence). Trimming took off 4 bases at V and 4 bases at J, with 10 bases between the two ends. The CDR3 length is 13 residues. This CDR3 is CASSSRTSYGYTF. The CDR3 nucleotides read TGTGCCAGCAGTTCCCGGACAAGCTATGGCTACACCTTC.

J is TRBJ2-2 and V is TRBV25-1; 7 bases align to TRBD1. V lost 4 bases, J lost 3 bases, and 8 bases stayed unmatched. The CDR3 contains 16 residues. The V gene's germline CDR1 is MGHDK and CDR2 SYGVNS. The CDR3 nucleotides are TGTGCCAGCAGTGGAAAAAAAGGGGGCTACACCGGGGAGCTGTTTTTT. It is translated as CASSGKKGGYTGELFF.

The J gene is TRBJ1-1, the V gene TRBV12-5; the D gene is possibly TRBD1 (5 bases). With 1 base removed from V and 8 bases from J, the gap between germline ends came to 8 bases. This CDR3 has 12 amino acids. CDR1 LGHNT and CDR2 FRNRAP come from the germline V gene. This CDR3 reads CASGLDDSEAFF. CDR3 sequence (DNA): TGTGCTAGTGGTTTGGATGACAGCGAAGCTTTCTTT.

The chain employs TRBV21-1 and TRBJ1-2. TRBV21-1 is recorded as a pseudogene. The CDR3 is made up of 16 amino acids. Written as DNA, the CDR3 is TGTGCCAGCAGCAAAGGGAGATCCCCTTCTCCGGATGGCTACACCTTC. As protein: CASSKGRSPSPDGYTF.

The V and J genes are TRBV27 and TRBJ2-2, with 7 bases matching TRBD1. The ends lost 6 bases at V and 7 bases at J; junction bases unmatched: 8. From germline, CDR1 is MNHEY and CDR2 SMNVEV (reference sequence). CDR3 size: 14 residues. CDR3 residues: CASSPGQLNGELFF. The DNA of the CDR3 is TGTGCCAGCAGCCCGGGACAGCTCAACGGGGAGCTGTTTTTT.

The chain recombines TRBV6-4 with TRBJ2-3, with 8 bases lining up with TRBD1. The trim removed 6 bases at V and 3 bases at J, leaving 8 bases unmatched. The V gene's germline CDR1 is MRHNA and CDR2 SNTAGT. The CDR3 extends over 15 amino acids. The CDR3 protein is CASRAQGAGTDTQYF. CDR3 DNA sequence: TGTGCCAGCAGAGCCCAGGGGGCAGGGACAGATACGCAGTATTTT.

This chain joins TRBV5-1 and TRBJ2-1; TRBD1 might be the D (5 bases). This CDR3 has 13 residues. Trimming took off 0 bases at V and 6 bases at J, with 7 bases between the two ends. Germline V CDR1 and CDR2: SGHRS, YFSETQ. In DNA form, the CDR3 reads TGCGCCAGCAGCTTGGGACAGATCAATGAGCAGTTCTTC. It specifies CASSLGQINEQFF.

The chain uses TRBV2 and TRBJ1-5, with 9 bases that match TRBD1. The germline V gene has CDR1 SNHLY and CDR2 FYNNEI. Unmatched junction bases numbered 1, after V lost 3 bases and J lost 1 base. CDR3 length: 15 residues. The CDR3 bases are TGTGCCAGCAGTGAGGACAGGGGAAGCAATCAGCCCCAGCATTTT. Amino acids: CASSEDRGSNQPQHF.

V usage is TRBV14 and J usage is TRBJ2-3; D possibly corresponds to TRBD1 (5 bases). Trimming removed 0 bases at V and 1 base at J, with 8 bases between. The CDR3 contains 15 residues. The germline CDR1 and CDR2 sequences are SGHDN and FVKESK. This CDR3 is CASSQERQCTDTQYF. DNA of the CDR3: TGTGCCAGCAGCCAAGAGAGACAGTGCACAGATACGCAGTATTTT.

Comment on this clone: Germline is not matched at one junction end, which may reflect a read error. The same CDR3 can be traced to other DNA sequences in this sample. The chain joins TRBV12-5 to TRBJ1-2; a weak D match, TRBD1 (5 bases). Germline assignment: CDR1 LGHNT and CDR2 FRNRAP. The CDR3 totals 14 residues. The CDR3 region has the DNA TGTGCCAGTGGTTTTCGGGGAGGGACTTATGGCTACACCTTC. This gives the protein CASGFRGGTYGYTF.

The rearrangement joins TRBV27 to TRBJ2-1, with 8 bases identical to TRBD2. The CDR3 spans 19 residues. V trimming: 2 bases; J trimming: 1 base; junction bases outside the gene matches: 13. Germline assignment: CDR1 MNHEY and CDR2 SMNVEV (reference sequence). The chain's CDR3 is CASSLQGTRLGQSYNEQFF. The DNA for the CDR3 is TGTGCCAGCAGTTTACAAGGGACTAGGTTGGGCCAATCCTACAATGAGCAGTTCTTC.

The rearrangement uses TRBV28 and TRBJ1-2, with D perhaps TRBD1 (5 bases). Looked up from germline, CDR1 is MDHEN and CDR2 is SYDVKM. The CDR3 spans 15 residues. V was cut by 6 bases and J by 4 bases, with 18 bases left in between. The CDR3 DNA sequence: TGTGCCAGCAGCCCTGGACAACGTCGACTCTATGGCTACACCTTC. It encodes CASSPGQRRLYGYTF.